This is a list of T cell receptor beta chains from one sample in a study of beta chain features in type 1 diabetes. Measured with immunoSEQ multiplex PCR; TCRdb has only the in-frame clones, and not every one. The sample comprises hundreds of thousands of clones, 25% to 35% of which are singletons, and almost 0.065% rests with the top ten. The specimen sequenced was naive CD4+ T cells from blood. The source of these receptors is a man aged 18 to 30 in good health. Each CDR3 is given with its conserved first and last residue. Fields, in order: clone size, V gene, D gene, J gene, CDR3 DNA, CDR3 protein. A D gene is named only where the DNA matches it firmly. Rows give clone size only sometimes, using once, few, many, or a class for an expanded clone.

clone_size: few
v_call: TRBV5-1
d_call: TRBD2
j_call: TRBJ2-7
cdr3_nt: TGCGCCAGCGGACTAGCGGGAGGTCGATACGAGCAGTACTTC
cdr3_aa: CASGLAGGRYEQYF

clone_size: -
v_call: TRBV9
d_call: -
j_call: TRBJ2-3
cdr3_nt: TGTGCCAGCAGCATAGCGGCTAGCACAGATACGCAGTATTTT
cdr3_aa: CASSIAASTDTQYF

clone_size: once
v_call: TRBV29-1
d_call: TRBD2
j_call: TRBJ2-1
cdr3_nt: TGCAGCGTTGACTCGACTAGCGGCCTTTACAATGAGCAGTTCTTC
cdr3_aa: CSVDSTSGLYNEQFF

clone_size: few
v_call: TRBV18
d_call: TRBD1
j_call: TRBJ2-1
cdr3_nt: TGTGCCAGCTCACCCGGGACAGGGCGCGGCAATGAGCAGTTCTTC
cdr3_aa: CASSPGTGRGNEQFF

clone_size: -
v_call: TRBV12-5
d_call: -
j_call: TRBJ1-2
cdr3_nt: TGTGCTAGTGGTTTCCCTTTGTCAGGGATTTATTATGGCTACACCTTC
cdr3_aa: CASGFPLSGIYYGYTF

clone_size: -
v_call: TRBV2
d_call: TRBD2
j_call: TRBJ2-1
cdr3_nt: TGTGCCAGCAGTGATGGACTAGCGGGAGTACTTTACAATGAGCAGTTCTTC
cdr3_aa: CASSDGLAGVLYNEQFF

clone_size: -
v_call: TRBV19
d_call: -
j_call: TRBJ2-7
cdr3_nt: TGTGCCAGTAGTAGTCGGGAAGGCTACGAGCAGTACTTC
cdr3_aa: CASSSREGYEQYF

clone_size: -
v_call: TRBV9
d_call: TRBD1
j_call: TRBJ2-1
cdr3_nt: TGTGCCAGCAGCGTAGTACAGGGGAGTTGGGATGAGCAGTTCTTC
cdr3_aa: CASSVVQGSWDEQFF

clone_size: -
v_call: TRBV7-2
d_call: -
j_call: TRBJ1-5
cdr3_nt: TGTGCCAGCAGCTTAGACCCGAATCAGCCCCAGCATTTT
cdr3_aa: CASSLDPNQPQHF

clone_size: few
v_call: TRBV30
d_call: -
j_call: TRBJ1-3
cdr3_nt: TGTGCCTGGACCCAATCAGGGGAGACTGGAAACACCATATATTTT
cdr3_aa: CAWTQSGETGNTIYF

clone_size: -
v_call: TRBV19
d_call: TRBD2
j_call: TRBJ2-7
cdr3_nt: TGTGCCAGTAGTGCCGGGACTAGCGGCTACGAGCAGTACTTC
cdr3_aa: CASSAGTSGYEQYF

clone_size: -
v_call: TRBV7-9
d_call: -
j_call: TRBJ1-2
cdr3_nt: TGTGCCAGCAATCTAGAGTGGCAGCTCGGCTACACCTTC
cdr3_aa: CASNLEWQLGYTF

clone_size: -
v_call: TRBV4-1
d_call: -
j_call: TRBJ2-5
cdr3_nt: TGCGCCAGCAGCCTCTCGGGTTTGGAGACCCAGTACTTC
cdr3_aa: CASSLSGLETQYF

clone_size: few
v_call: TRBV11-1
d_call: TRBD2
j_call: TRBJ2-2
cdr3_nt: TGTGCCAGCAGCTCGTTTAGACTAGCGGCGAACACCGGGGAGCTGTTTTTT
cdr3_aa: CASSSFRLAANTGELFF

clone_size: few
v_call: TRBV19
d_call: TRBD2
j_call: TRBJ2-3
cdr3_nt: TGTGCCAGTAGCGGGACTAGCGGGGGCACAGATACGCAGTATTTT
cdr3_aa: CASSGTSGGTDTQYF

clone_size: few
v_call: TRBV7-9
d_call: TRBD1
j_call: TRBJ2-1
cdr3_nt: TGTGCCAGCAGCTTATTCACAGGGGGCAGATCCTACAATGAGCAGTTCTTC
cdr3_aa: CASSLFTGGRSYNEQFF

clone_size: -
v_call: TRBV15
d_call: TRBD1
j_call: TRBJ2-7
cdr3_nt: TGTGCCACCAGCATAAGACAGGGACACTACGAGCAGTACTTC
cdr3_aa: CATSIRQGHYEQYF

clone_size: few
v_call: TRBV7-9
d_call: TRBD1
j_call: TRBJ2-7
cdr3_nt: TGTGCCAGCAGCCAAGACAGGGCCTACGAGCAGTACTTC
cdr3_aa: CASSQDRAYEQYF

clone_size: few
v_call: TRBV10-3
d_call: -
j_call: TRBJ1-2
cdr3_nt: TGTGCCATCAGTGAGTCTGCGGGTGGCTACACCTTC
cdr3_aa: CAISESAGGYTF

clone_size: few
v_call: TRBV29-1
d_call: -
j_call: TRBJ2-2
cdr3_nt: TGCAGCGTAAGACCGGGGCAGGTGAACACCGGGGAGCTGTTTTTT
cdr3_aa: CSVRPGQVNTGELFF

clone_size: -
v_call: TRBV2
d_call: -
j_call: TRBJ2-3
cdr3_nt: TGTGCCAGCAGTGTGGAAGGAGTGGGTACGCAGTATTTT
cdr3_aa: CASSVEGVGTQYF

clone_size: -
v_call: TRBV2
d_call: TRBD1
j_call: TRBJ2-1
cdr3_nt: TGTGCCAGCAGTTGGACAGGGGGCTCCTACAATGAGCAGTTCTTC
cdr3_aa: CASSWTGGSYNEQFF

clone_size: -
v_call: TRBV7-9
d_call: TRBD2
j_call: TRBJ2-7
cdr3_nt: TGTGCCAGCAGCTTATCGGTCCTGGGAGGGCCGGACGAGCAGTACTTC
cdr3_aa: CASSLSVLGGPDEQYF

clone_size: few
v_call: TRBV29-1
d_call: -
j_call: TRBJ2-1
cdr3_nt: TGCAGCGTTGCCGTGGGAGGACGGCAATACAATGAGCAGTTCTTC
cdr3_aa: CSVAVGGRQYNEQFF

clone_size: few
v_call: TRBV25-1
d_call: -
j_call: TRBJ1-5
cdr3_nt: TGTGCCAGCAGTGAGGCGGGCAGGGATCAGCCCCAGCATTTT
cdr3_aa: CASSEAGRDQPQHF

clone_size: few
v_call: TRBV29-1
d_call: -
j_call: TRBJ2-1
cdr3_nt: TGCAGCGTTGAAGAGGTCTACAATGAGCAGTTCTTC
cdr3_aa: CSVEEVYNEQFF

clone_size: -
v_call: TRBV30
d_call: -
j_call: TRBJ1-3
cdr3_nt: TGTGCCTGGAGTTGGGTTATACAGGGCTCAACTGGAAACACCATATATTTT
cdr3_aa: CAWSWVIQGSTGNTIYF

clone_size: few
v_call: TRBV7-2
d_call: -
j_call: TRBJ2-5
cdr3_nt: TGTGCCAGCAGCTTAGGACTGGGTACTCAAGAGACCCAGTACTTC
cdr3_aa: CASSLGLGTQETQYF

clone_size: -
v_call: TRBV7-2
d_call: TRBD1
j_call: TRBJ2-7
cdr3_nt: TGTGCCAGCAGCTTAGTTAGGGCAGGGGGCTACGAGCAGTACTTC
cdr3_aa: CASSLVRAGGYEQYF

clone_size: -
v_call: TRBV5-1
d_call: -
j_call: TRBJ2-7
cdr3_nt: TGCGCCAGCAGCTTGGCCGAAAACGAGCAGTACTTC
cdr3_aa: CASSLAENEQYF

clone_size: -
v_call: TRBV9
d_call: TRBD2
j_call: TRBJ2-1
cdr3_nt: TGTGCCAGCAGCGTAGGTCCAGGACTAGCATACAATGAGCAGTTCTTC
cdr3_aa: CASSVGPGLAYNEQFF

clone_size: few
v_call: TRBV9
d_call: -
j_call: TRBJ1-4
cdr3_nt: TGTGCCAGCAGCGTAGACCCGGGTGAAAAACTGTTTTTT
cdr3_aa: CASSVDPGEKLFF

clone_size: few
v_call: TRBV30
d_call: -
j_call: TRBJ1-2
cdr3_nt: TGTGCCTTACCTAATCCCGGGACACGAAACGGCTACACCTTC
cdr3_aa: CALPNPGTRNGYTF

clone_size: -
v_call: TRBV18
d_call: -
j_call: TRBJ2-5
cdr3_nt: TGTGCCAGCTCACCCACGGGAGTTGTGGCGACCCAGTACTTC
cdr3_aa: CASSPTGVVATQYF

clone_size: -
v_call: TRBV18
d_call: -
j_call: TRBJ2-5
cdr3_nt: TGTGCCAGCTCAGGGGGAAAAGAGACCCAGTACTTC
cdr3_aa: CASSGGKETQYF

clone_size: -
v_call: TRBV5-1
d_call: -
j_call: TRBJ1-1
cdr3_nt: TGCGCCAGCAGCACGGGACGGAACACTGAAGCTTTCTTT
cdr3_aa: CASSTGRNTEAFF

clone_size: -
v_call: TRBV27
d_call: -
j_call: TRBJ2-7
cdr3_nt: TGTGCCAGCAGTCCGTACTTGCAAGAGGACACCTACGAGCAGTACTTC
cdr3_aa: CASSPYLQEDTYEQYF

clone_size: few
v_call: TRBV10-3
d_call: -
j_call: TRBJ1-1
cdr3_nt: TGTGCCATCAGTGAGTCGGTCACAGGGCAGGGGACTGAAGCTTTCTTT
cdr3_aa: CAISESVTGQGTEAFF

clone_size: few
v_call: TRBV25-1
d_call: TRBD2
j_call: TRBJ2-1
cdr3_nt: TGTGCCAGCAGTGTGATAGCGGGCGCCTACAATGAGCAGTTCTTC
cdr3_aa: CASSVIAGAYNEQFF

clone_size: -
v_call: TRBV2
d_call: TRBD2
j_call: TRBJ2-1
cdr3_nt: TGTGCCAGTAGCGGGAGGTTTTACGATGAGCAGTTCTTC
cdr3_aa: CASSGRFYDEQFF

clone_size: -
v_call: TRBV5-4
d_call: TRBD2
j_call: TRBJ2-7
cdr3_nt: TGTGCCAGCGGTGACCGGACTAGCGGGATCTACGAGCAGTACTTC
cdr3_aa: CASGDRTSGIYEQYF

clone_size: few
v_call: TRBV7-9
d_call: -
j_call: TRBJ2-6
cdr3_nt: TGTGCCAGCAGCCCCGTGGGGGCCTCTGGGGCCAACGTCCTGACTTTC
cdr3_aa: CASSPVGASGANVLTF

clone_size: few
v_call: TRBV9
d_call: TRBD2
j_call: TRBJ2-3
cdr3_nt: TGTGCCAGCAGCGTAGTTGGCCTAGCGGGCCTCACAGATACGCAGTATTTT
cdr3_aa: CASSVVGLAGLTDTQYF

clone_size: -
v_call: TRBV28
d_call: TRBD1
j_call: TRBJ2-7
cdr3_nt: TGTGCCAGCAGTCCGGGACAGGGTCCCGAGCAGTACTTC
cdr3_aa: CASSPGQGPEQYF

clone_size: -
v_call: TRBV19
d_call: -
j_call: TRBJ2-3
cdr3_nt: TGTGCCAGTGCTTCGGGGCGCACAGATACGCAGTATTTT
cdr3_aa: CASASGRTDTQYF

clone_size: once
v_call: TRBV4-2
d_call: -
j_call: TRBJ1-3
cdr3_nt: TGTGCCAGCAGCCTAGAGGGGACTGGAAACACCATATATTTT
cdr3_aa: CASSLEGTGNTIYF

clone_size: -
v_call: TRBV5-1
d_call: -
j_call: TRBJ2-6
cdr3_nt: TGCGCCAGCAGCTCGCGGGACTCTGGGGCCAACGTCCTGACTTTC
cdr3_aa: CASSSRDSGANVLTF

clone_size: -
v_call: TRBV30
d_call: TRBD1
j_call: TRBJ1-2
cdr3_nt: TGTGCCTGGAGTGTACATACAAGGGGGCTTAGTGGCTACACCTTC
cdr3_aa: CAWSVHTRGLSGYTF

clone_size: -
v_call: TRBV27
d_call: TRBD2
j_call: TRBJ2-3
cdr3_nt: TGTGCCAGCACCCGACTAGCGGGCACAGATACGCAGTATTTT
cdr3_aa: CASTRLAGTDTQYF

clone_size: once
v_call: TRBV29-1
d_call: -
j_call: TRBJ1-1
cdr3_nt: TGCAGCGGGCTTCCTGGGGAGAACACTGAAGCTTTCTTT
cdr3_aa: CSGLPGENTEAFF

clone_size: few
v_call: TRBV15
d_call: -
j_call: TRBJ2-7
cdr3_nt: TGTGCCACCAGCAGGGACCCCGGCGGAGGGGTATCCTACGAGCAGTACTTC
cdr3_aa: CATSRDPGGGVSYEQYF

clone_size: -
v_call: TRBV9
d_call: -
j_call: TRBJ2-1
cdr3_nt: TGTGCCAGCAGCGTAGCTGCGGGAAGGTACAATGAGCAGTTCTTC
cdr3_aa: CASSVAAGRYNEQFF

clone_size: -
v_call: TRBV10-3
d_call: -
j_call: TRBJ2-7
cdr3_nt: TGTGCCATCATGACCGGACGAGAAGCCTACGAGCAGTACTTC
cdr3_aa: CAIMTGREAYEQYF

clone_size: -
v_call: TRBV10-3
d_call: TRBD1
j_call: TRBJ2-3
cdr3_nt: TGTGCCATCAGTGACCCCAGGGGGCAGGGCGCAGATACGCAGTATTTT
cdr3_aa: CAISDPRGQGADTQYF

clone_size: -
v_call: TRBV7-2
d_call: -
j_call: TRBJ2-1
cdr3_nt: TGTGCCAGCAGCCTGGCCGGCTCCTACAATGAGCAGTTCTTC
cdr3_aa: CASSLAGSYNEQFF

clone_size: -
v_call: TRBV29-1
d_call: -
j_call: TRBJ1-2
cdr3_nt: TGCAGCGTTGAGCGGGGATTGATAGGCTACACCTTC
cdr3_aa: CSVERGLIGYTF

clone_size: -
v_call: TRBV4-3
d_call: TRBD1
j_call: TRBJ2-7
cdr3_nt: TGCGCCAGCAGCCAGGCGGTGACAGGGACCTACGAGCAGTACTTC
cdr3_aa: CASSQAVTGTYEQYF

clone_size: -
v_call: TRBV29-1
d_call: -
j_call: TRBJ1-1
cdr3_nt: TGCAGCGTTGAACGGGTGTTGGACACTGAAGCTTTCTTT
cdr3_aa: CSVERVLDTEAFF